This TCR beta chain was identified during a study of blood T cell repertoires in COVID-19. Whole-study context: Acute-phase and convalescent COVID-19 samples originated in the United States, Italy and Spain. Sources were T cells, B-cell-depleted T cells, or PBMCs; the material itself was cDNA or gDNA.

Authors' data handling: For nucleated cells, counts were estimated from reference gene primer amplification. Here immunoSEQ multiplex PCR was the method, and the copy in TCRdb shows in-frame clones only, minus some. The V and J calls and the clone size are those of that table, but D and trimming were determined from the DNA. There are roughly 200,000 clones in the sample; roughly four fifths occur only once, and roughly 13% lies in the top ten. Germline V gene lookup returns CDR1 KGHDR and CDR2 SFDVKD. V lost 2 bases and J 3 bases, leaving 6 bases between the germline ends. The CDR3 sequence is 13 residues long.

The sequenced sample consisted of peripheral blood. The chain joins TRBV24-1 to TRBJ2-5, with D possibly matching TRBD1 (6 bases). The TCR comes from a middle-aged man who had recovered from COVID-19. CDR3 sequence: CATSDWTEETQYF. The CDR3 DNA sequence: TGTGCCACCAGTGATTGGACAGAAGAGACCCAGTACTTC.